Here is one T cell receptor (beta chain) with its context. The antigen is undetermined. The source of the sample is a study of T cell responses to AZD1222 COVID-19 vaccine. The CDR3 loop spans 16 amino acids. The ends lost 4 bases at V and 7 bases at J; junction bases unmatched: 16. Germline V CDR1 and CDR2: SGHRS, YFSETQ. Produced via immunoSEQ multiplex PCR; TCRdb's table is partial and in-frame only. Of 75,000 to 85,000 clones listed, roughly 90% are singletons. Regarding the study as a whole: Just a handful of AZD1222 recipients were seropositive at baseline.

The sample here was peripheral blood, taken on day 0 of AZD1222 vaccination. The TCR sequence derives from an adult in good health. The chain uses TRBV5-1 and TRBJ2-7, with 8 bases identical to TRBD1. The CDR3 region is CASSQTGDRARGEQYF. For the CDR3, the DNA is TGCGCCAGCAGCCAGACAGGGGATCGGGCTCGTGGGGAGCAGTACTTC.